The 15 T cell receptor beta chains listed next were all sequenced from one sample in a study of vaccination effects on CD4 cells after COVID-19. A roughly 10-day culture period preceded the isolation of CD4+ T cells. Antigens of these TCRs are unknown. Some clones are missing from TCRdb's copy, which holds only in-frame ones; the method was immunoSEQ multiplex PCR. Seen here are approximately 40,000 clones, roughly 87% observed once, and the top ten hold just under 3%. Source: CD4+ T cells from PBMCs cultured without peptide, taken before COVID-19 vaccination. These receptors all stem from a human donor who received a COVID-19 vaccine.

V and J are TRBV5-1 and TRBJ1-1, with 7 bases fitting TRBD1. Trimming removed 4 bases from V and 3 bases from J; junction bases left unmatched: 3. The CDR3 totals 13 residues. In germline, CDR1 is SGHRS, CDR2 YFSETQ. The chain's CDR3 is CASSRTGDTEAFF. DNA for the CDR3: TGCGCCAGCAGCCGCACAGGGGACACTGAAGCTTTCTTT.

The V gene is TRBV6-6, the J gene TRBJ2-6, with D hard to call. CDR3 length: 16 amino acids. The V gene's germline CDR1 is MNHNY and CDR2 SVGAGI (reference sequence). V was cut by 2 bases and J by 0 bases, with 8 bases left in between. The CDR3 reads CASSYPQSSGANVLTF. In DNA form, the CDR3 reads TGTGCCAGCAGTTACCCCCAAAGCTCTGGGGCCAACGTCCTGACTTTC.

This clone was found a few times. This sequence joins TRBV5-5 and TRBJ1-3; a weak D match, TRBD1 (5 bases). The CDR3 length is 12 residues. Trimming cost V 4 bases and J 4 bases, with 6 bases left between them. CDR1 is SGHKS, CDR2 YYEKEE, per germline (reference sequence). The CDR3 sequence: CASSQGGNTIYF. CDR3 in DNA: TGTGCCAGCAGCCAGGGCGGAAACACCATATATTTT.

J is TRBJ1-4 and V is TRBV18, with D hard to call. The CDR3 is made up of 14 amino acids. Deletions cut 4 bases from V and 7 bases from J, with 13 bases between. Looked up from germline, CDR1 is KGHSH and CDR2 is LQKENI. CDR3 sequence: CASSLAGGGEKLFF. The DNA of the CDR3 is TGTGCCAGCTCACTCGCCGGTGGTGGTGAAAAACTGTTTTTT.

The chain uses TRBV19 and TRBJ2-3, with 15 bases lining up with TRBD2. The CDR3 covers 18 residues. Losses at the gene ends were 4 bases for V and 0 bases for J; bases not matched to a gene: 5. Germline CDR1 and CDR2: LNHDA and SQIVND (reference sequence). The CDR3 DNA reads TGTGCCAGTAGTAGGGGACTAGCGGGGGGCCCTAGCACAGATACGCAGTATTTT. Translated: CASSRGLAGGPSTDTQYF.

V usage is TRBV19 and J usage is TRBJ1-1; D is uncertain. The CDR3 has 15 residues. CDR1 and CDR2 (germline): LNHDA, SQIVND (reference sequence). The V end lost 6 bases, the J end lost 6 bases, and 20 bases lay between the germline ends. The CDR3 protein is CASSPGTNVPPEAFF. The CDR3, as DNA: TGTGCCAGTAGCCCCGGAACCAATGTACCCCCTGAAGCTTTCTTT.

V is TRBV29-1 and J is TRBJ1-2, with 10 bases that match TRBD1. V lost 5 bases to trimming and J lost 8 bases; unmatched junction nucleotides: 11. CDR3 length: 14 residues. CDR1 and CDR2 (germline): SQVTM, ANQGSEA. CDR3 nucleotide sequence: TGCAGCGTTCGTCCTGACAGGGGGCTGGGCGGCTACACCTTC. Its protein product is CSVRPDRGLGGYTF.

The V and J genes are TRBV6-5 and TRBJ2-5; 11 bases fit TRBD2. After removal of 7 bases from V and 4 bases from J, the junction contained 8 bases not matched to a gene. The CDR3 extends over 15 amino acids. Germline CDR1 and CDR2: MNHEY and SVGAGI. CDR3 nucleotides: TGTGCCAGCAAACCTAGCGGGGGGCGGGGAGAGACCCAGTACTTC. Translating it yields CASKPSGGRGETQYF.

This chain joins TRBV14 and TRBJ1-5; D is possibly TRBD1 (6 bases). This CDR3 is 13 amino acids long. Germline V gene lookup returns CDR1 SGHDN and CDR2 FVKESK. The V end lost 3 bases, the J end lost 4 bases, and 7 bases lay between the germline ends. CDR3 nucleotides: TGTGCCAGCAGCCATGGACAGAATCAGCCCCAGCATTTT. This encodes CASSHGQNQPQHF.

The V gene is TRBV6-2 or TRBV6-3, the J gene TRBJ1-2, with 7 bases matching TRBD1. The CDR3 covers 14 residues. Trimming cost V 5 bases and J 4 bases; bases outside gene matches: 7. The germline CDR1 and CDR2 sequences are MNHEY and SVGEGT. The CDR3, as DNA: TGTGCCAGCAGTCAGCTGGGACAGCTCTATGGCTACACCTTC. Its protein is CASSQLGQLYGYTF.

The chain joins TRBV7-2 to TRBJ2-5; TRBD1 agrees at 9 bases. The ends lost 2 bases at V and 2 bases at J; junction bases unmatched: 9. The CDR3 has 17 amino acids. Germline loops: CDR1 SGHTA, CDR2 FQGNSA. CDR3 in amino acids: CASSLILLTGGQETQYF. CDR3 coding DNA: TGTGCCAGCAGCTTAATTTTGTTGACAGGGGGACAAGAGACCCAGTACTTC. The full variable domain, with the rest looked up from reference TRBV7-2 and TRBJ2-5, is GAGVSQSPSNKVTEKGKDVELRCDPISGHTALYWYRQSLGQGLEFLIYFQGNSAPDKSGLPSDRFSAERTGGSVSTLTIQRTQQEDSAVYLCASSLILLTGGQETQYFGPGTRLLVL.

This chain uses TRBV5-1 with TRBJ2-2; TRBD2 matches at 8 bases. CDR1 and CDR2 from the germline V gene are SGHRS and YFSETQ. Trimming took 4 bases from V and 4 from J; bases not matched to a gene: 12. The CDR3 has 17 residues. CDR3 sequence: CASSPRRGASATGELFF. The CDR3 DNA is TGCGCCAGCAGCCCTCGGCGGGGGGCCTCGGCCACCGGGGAGCTGTTTTTT.

The chain couples TRBV4-1 to TRBJ2-4; TRBD1 might be the D (5 bases). Deletions cut 3 bases from V and 0 bases from J, with 9 bases between. The germline V gene encodes CDR1 MGHRA and CDR2 YSYEKL. The CDR3 has 15 amino acids. In DNA form, the CDR3 reads TGCGCCAGCAGCCACGGCGACAGAGCCAAAAACATTCAGTACTTC. Residues: CASSHGDRAKNIQYF.

The rearrangement links TRBV18 to TRBJ2-2, with TRBD1 matching over 8 bases. This CDR3 region has 15 residues. Per germline, CDR1 KGHSH and CDR2 LQKENI. V shed 5 bases, J shed 0 bases, and the junction held 2 bases outside the gene matches. Here the CDR3 DNA reads TGTGCCAGCTCAAAGGACAGGGCGAACACCGGGGAGCTGTTTTTT. This gives the protein CASSKDRANTGELFF.

This clone was seen only once. The CDR3 is CASSTYRGGAKNIQYF. In DNA, the CDR3 is TGTGCCAGCAGCACGTACAGGGGGGGAGCCAAAAACATTCAGTACTTC. The chain links TRBV5-6 to TRBJ2-4, with D possibly matching TRBD1 (8 bases). The CDR3 sequence is 16 residues long. V was cut by 4 bases and J by 0 bases, with 14 bases left in between. CDR1 SGHDT and CDR2 YYEEEE come from the germline V gene.